The 10 T cell receptor beta chains given below trace back to one sample, sequenced in a study of blood T cell repertoires in COVID-19. TCRdb's table, derived via immunoSEQ multiplex PCR, lists solely in-frame clones and lacks some. This table holds roughly 170,000 clones, around four fifths found once. Sequenced: PBMCs or T cells enriched from blood (not recorded which). These TCRs come from a woman in her forties or fifties in a cohort exposed to, infected with or recovered from COVID-19 (not recorded which).

The rearrangement joins TRBV6-1 to TRBJ2-5; D is possibly TRBD2 (5 bases). Per the germline V gene, CDR1 is MNHNS and CDR2 is SASEGT. Between the trimmed V and J ends, which lost 2 bases and 4 bases, there was a span of 14 bases. This CDR3 contains 15 residues. CDR3 loop: CASSESQEVGETQYF. The CDR3 bases are TGTGCCAGCAGTGAATCCCAGGAGGTTGGAGAGACCCAGTACTTC.

The chain couples TRBV7-8 to TRBJ2-7, with D perhaps matching TRBD2 (6 bases). Germline-derived CDR1 and CDR2 are SGHVS and FQNEAQ. This CDR3 region has 16 residues. Trimming shortened V by 5 bases and J by 3 bases, and 20 bases separated the two germline ends. CDR3 DNA sequence: TGTGCCAGCAGCCCAGGCGGTAGCGGAGAATACTACGAGCAGTACTTC. It yields the protein CASSPGGSGEYYEQYF.

Turning to this clone: Sequence at one end of the junction differs from germline and may be a read error. The chain has TRBV19 and TRBJ1-5; 7 bases are shared with TRBD1. CDR3 length: 18 residues. Germline values: CDR1 LNHDA, CDR2 SQIVND (reference sequence). CDR3 coding DNA: TGTGCCAGTCGTATAAGGGGGCGAGAAAACGAAAGCAATCAGCCCCAGCATTTT. Translation: CASRIRGRENESNQPQHF. Filled out from reference TRBV19 and TRBJ1-5, the complete variable domain reads DGGITQSPKYLFRKEGQNVTLSCEQNLNHDAMYWYRQDPGQGLRLIYYSQIVNDFQKGDIAEGYSVSREKKESFPLTVTSAQKNPTAFYLCASRIRGRENESNQPQHFGDGTRLSIL.

The chain couples TRBV29-1 to TRBJ1-2; D is possibly TRBD1 (5 bases). Germline-derived CDR1 and CDR2 are SQVTM and ANQGSEA. V lost 8 bases and J 6 bases, leaving 10 bases between the germline ends. This CDR3 is 10 amino acids long. In nucleotides, the CDR3 is TGCAGCCTGGGGGGTGATGGCTACACCTTC. Protein sequence: CSLGGDGYTF.

This sequence joins TRBV24-1 and TRBJ2-3; the D gene is possibly TRBD1 (6 bases). The CDR3 consists of 15 residues. CDR1 KGHDR and CDR2 SFDVKD come from the germline V gene. V lost 0 bases and J 6 bases, leaving 12 bases between the germline ends. CDR3 sequence: CATSDLAGAGDTQYF. In nucleotides, the CDR3 is TGTGCCACCAGTGATTTGGCAGGGGCCGGGGATACGCAGTATTTT.

This clone was detected only a few times. J is TRBJ1-6 and V is TRBV6-2 or TRBV6-3, with 7 bases matching TRBD1. Trimming took 6 bases from V and 0 from J; bases not matched to a gene: 11. The V gene's germline CDR1 is MNHEY and CDR2 SVGEGT. The CDR3 is made up of 18 amino acids. The CDR3 here is CASSPTGTIGSYNSPLHF. The CDR3 DNA is TGTGCCAGCAGCCCGACAGGGACGATTGGCTCCTATAATTCACCCCTCCACTTT.

J is TRBJ2-1 and V is TRBV2; no firm D call. This CDR3 comprises 12 residues. CDR1 is SNHLY and CDR2 is FYNNEI in the germline V gene. The V end was cut by 5 bases, the J end by 6 bases, with 8 bases between. CDR3 in DNA: TGTGCCAGCAGTCGTAGCAGCAATGAGCAGTTCTTC. This translates into CASSRSSNEQFF.

The chain combines TRBV6-5 with TRBJ2-1; 8 bases agree with TRBD2. The CDR3 loop spans 15 amino acids. V lost 5 bases to trimming and J lost 8 bases; unmatched junction nucleotides: 11. The germline V gene encodes CDR1 MNHEY and CDR2 SVGAGI. CDR3 DNA: TGTGCCAGCAGTCCCGGGACTAGGAGGACGCATGAGCAGTTCTTC. Its protein product is CASSPGTRRTHEQFF.

This chain connects TRBV7-9 to TRBJ1-4; TRBD1 aligns across 8 bases. The V segment lost 2 bases and the J segment 5 bases; nucleotides outside the gene matches: 7. This CDR3 has 16 residues. Germline V CDR1 and CDR2: SEHNR, FQNEAQ (reference sequence). For the CDR3, the DNA is TGTGCCAGCAGCTTAAGGGGGGCAGGGGGCAATGAAAAACTGTTTTTT. Amino acids: CASSLRGAGGNEKLFF.

Comments on this clone: A much larger clone differs from this one at a single base, so this may be a read error. The chain carries TRBV28 and TRBJ1-5; 8 bases are shared with TRBD1. CDR1 and CDR2 (germline): MDHEN, SYDVKM. The CDR3 runs to 14 residues. Unmatched junction bases numbered 8, after V lost 6 bases and J lost 7 bases. The CDR3 reads CASRAAGGGQPQHF. The CDR3 nucleotides are TGTGCCAGCAGGGCCGCAGGGGGCGGACAGCCCCAGCATTTT.